This T cell receptor (beta chain) was retrieved from a study of monozygotic twins with inflammatory bowel disease. Germline CDR1 is SGHRS and CDR2 is YFSETQ. The CDR3 loop spans 15 amino acids. TCRdb reprocessed the 5' RACE reads and stores each CDR3 protein as one record, lacking DNA. The sample has 310,000 or so distinct CDR3 sequences. What was sequenced was blood. The V and J genes are TRBV5-1 and TRBJ2-1; with no DNA, the TCRdb D assignment of TRBD2 cannot be verified. The source is a human donor with ulcerative colitis or Crohn's disease, or a healthy co-twin of an affected twin (not recorded which). The CDR3 sequence: CASREGQRQRNEQFF. Filled out from reference TRBV5-1 and TRBJ2-1, the complete variable domain reads KAGVTQTPRYLIKTRGQQVTLSCSPISGHRSVSWYQQTPGQGLQFLFEYFSETQRNKGNFPGRFSGRQFSNSRSEMNVSTLELGDSALYLCASREGQRQRNEQFFGPGTRLTVL.